This passage covers 30 T cell receptor beta chains from one sample sequenced in a study of response to subunit inactivated influenza vaccine. From the RT-PCR reads, TCRdb called clonotypes with MiXCR, one entry per CDR3 protein. The data hold some 800,000 distinct CDR3 sequences, with 21% observed a single time. The sample consisted of PBMCs from blood, taken roughly 5 days after vaccination. These receptors were taken from a man in his fifties or sixties who received an inactivated influenza vaccine.

In its sample, this clonotype was seen many times. V usage is TRBV12-3 or TRBV12-4 and J usage is TRBJ1-5; D ambiguous. The CDR3 has 13 amino acids. Between the trimmed V and J ends, which lost 6 bases and 0 bases, there was a span of 6 bases. The CDR3 DNA follows: TGTGCCAGCAGAGGAGCTAGCAATCAGCCCCAGCATTTT. Residues: CASRGASNQPQHF.

The chain has TRBV12-3 or TRBV12-4 and TRBJ2-5; 7 nucleotides line up with TRBD2. The CDR3 loop spans 16 amino acids. The ends lost 7 bases at V and 2 bases at J; junction bases unmatched: 13. The CDR3 coding sequence is TGTGCCAGCAAGTTTTACCTGGTCGGGGGGCAAGAGACCCAGTACTTC. Amino acid sequence: CASKFYLVGGQETQYF.

This chain joins TRBV7-2 and TRBJ1-5; tentative D call: TRBD1 (6 bases). This CDR3 comprises 13 residues. V was shortened by 3 bases and J by 7 bases, with 10 bases between the two germline ends. Looked up from germline, CDR1 is SGHTA and CDR2 is FQGNSA. Written as DNA, the CDR3 is TGTGCCAGCAGCTTCGGACAGAAACAGCCCCAGCATTTT. Translation: CASSFGQKQPQHF.

This clonotype was seen many times. The rearrangement joins TRBV6-5 to TRBJ2-7; 9 bases fit TRBD2. CDR3 length: 15 residues. V lost 0 bases, J lost 4 bases, and 4 bases stayed unmatched. The V gene's germline CDR1 is MNHEY and CDR2 SVGAGI. CDR3 DNA sequence: TGTGCCAGCAGTTACTCGGCTAGCGGGAAGTACGAGCAGTACTTC. Translation gives CASSYSASGKYEQYF.

This clonotype appeared a few times. This CDR3 reads CATNMGLAGENEQFF. CDR3 in DNA: TGTGCCACCAACATGGGACTAGCGGGAGAAAATGAGCAGTTCTTC. This chain joins TRBV15 and TRBJ2-1; 14 bases line up with TRBD2. Per the germline V gene, CDR1 is LNHNV and CDR2 is YYDKDF (reference sequence). Trimming at V came to 7 bases and at J to 7 bases, leaving 6 bases not matched to a gene. The CDR3 has 15 amino acids. Full variable domain (rest looked up from reference TRBV15 and TRBJ2-1): DAMVIQNPRYQVTQFGKPVTLSCSQTLNHNVMYWYQQKSSQAPKLLFHYYDKDFNNEADTPDNFQSRRPNTSFCFLDIRSPGLGDTAMYLCATNMGLAGENEQFFGPGTRLTVL.

This clonotype was seen a handful of times. This rearrangement joins TRBV20-1 to TRBJ2-3; a possible D gene is TRBD2 (6 bases). Trimming left V 4 bases short and J 4 bases short, with 18 bases between. The length of the CDR3 is 15 residues. Germline V gene data show CDR1 as DFQATT and CDR2 as SNEGSKA (reference sequence). CDR3 DNA: TGCAGTGCTATCGCCTCGCTAGCGAGGGCAGATACGCAGTATTTT. This gives the protein CSAIASLARADTQYF.

This clonotype was detected only once. The CDR3 nucleotides read TGTGCCAGCAGTTACCCCCCTCACGAAGTGAACACCGGGGAGCTGTTTTTT. Translation gives CASSYPPHEVNTGELFF. The chain uses TRBV6-2 or TRBV6-3 and TRBJ2-2; D not resolved. Germline V gives CDR1 MNHEY, CDR2 SVGEGT. This CDR3 has 17 residues. V was trimmed by 2 bases and J by 1 base, leaving 14 bases between them.

The chain combines TRBV20-1 with TRBJ2-7, with D perhaps assigned TRBD1 or TRBD2 (5 bases each). V lost 0 bases, J lost 6 bases, and 12 bases lay in between. Germline V CDR1 and CDR2: DFQATT, SNEGSKA (reference sequence). The CDR3 sequence is 13 residues long. The CDR3 nucleotides read TGCAGTGCTAGAGATCTGTCAGGGAGCGAGCAGTACTTC. Its translation is CSARDLSGSEQYF.

This clonotype appeared a few times. The V call is TRBV20-1, the J call TRBJ1-6; 10 nucleotides align to TRBD1. CDR1 and CDR2 (germline): DFQATT, SNEGSKA (reference sequence). V shed 4 bases, J shed 9 bases, and the junction held 9 bases outside the gene matches. CDR3 length: 15 amino acids. CDR3 DNA: TGCAGTGCTACCGGGACAGGGGCCTTATCTTCACCCCTCCACTTT. Translating gives CSATGTGALSSPLHF.

This clonotype was counted at least ten times. V usage is TRBV18 and J usage is TRBJ1-1; D remains ambiguous. The V gene lost 8 bases and the J gene lost 1 base, with 11 bases spanning the gap. This CDR3 contains 13 residues. Germline-derived CDR1 and CDR2 are KGHSH and LQKENI. This CDR3 is CASSPPGNTEAFF. The CDR3 DNA sequence: TGTGCCAGCAGTCCACCGGGGAACACTGAAGCTTTCTTT.

This clonotype was seen ten or more times. The chain has TRBV12-3 or TRBV12-4 and TRBJ2-7; possible D gene TRBD1, 6 bases. V was pared by 6 bases and J by 4 bases, with 13 bases between. The CDR3 is 13 residues long. CDR3 DNA sequence: TGTGCCAGCAGCTTAACGACAGGTTACGAGCAGTACTTC. It codes for CASSLTTGYEQYF.

This clonotype has only a few counts. V is TRBV10-3 and J is TRBJ1-1; D may be TRBD1 (5 bases). The CDR3 is 13 amino acids. Trimming left V 7 bases short and J 1 base short, with 10 bases between. The germline V gene has CDR1 ENHRY and CDR2 SYGVKD. The CDR3 bases are TGTGCCATCATGTCGGGGGAGAACACTGAAGCTTTCTTT. It specifies CAIMSGENTEAFF.

The chain is built from TRBV7-9 and TRBJ2-3; D gene unclear. The ends were cut back, 5 bases at V and 2 bases at J, with 8 bases in the middle. Per germline, CDR1 SEHNR and CDR2 FQNEAQ (reference sequence). The CDR3 extends over 13 amino acids. The CDR3 loop is CASSVTNTDTQYF. DNA for the CDR3: TGTGCCAGCAGCGTTACTAACACAGATACGCAGTATTTT.

This clonotype was counted many times. The chain combines TRBV12-3 or TRBV12-4 with TRBJ2-2; TRBD1 aligns across 7 bases. This CDR3 spans 15 amino acids. V shed 9 bases and J 6 bases; nucleotides not matched to a gene: 13. Here the CDR3 reads CASRIQGSVSGELFF. In nucleotides, the CDR3 is TGTGCCAGTAGGATACAGGGGAGTGTGTCCGGGGAGCTGTTTTTT.

The chain has TRBV5-5 and TRBJ1-4; 7 bases are shared with TRBD1. CDR1 and CDR2 (germline): SGHKS, YYEKEE (reference sequence). The CDR3 extends over 14 amino acids. J lost 7 bases, V lost 4 bases, and 7 bases had no gene match. CDR3 nucleotide sequence: TGTGCCAGCAGCGTTTCCGGGACAGCTGAAAAACTGTTTTTT. Translation gives CASSVSGTAEKLFF.

The genes are TRBV9 and TRBJ2-3; maybe TRBD1 (7 bases). With 4 bases removed from V and 0 bases from J, the gap between germline ends came to 12 bases. Germline V gene sequence: CDR1 SGDLS, CDR2 YYNGEE. This CDR3 contains 15 residues. The CDR3 sequence is CASSPQGTSTDTQYF. For the CDR3, the DNA is TGTGCCAGCAGCCCACAGGGGACTAGCACAGATACGCAGTATTTT.

The chain employs TRBV5-5 and TRBJ2-1, with TRBD2 matching over 8 bases. J gave up 3 bases and V 0 bases, and 5 bases lay outside the gene matches. This CDR3 comprises 16 residues. CDR1 and CDR2 (germline): SGHKS, YYEKEE (reference sequence). The DNA for the CDR3 is TGTGCCAGCAGCTTGGGAGTTAGCGGGAACTACAATGAGCAGTTCTTC. Its translation is CASSLGVSGNYNEQFF.

This clonotype was seen a few times. The chain links TRBV20-1 to TRBJ2-7, with 7 bases aligning to TRBD2. Looked up from germline, CDR1 is DFQATT and CDR2 is SNEGSKA (reference sequence). With 5 bases clipped from V and 2 bases from J, the junction kept 9 bases outside the gene matches. The CDR3 consists of 14 residues. CDR3 sequence reads: CSAESGVLTYEQYF. CDR3 nucleotides: TGCAGTGCTGAAAGCGGGGTCTTAACCTACGAGCAGTACTTC.

The chain employs TRBV11-1 and TRBJ2-7; 12 positions match TRBD2. Germline lookup yields CDR1 SGHAT and CDR2 FQDESV (reference sequence). The CDR3 has 20 amino acids. V shed 2 bases, J shed 1 base, and the junction held 15 bases outside the gene matches. The DNA of the CDR3 is TGTGCCAGCAGCTTAACTTCGACCCCATGGGGACTAGCGGGTTCCTACGAGCAGTACTTC. Protein sequence: CASSLTSTPWGLAGSYEQYF.

The chain combines TRBV12-3 or TRBV12-4 with TRBJ2-5, with 8 bases identical to TRBD2. The V and J ends lost 3 bases and 2 bases, in that order; junction bases with no gene match: 2. CDR3 length: 14 amino acids. CDR3 in amino acids: CASSFQRGQETQYF. CDR3 coding DNA: TGTGCCAGCAGTTTCCAGCGGGGGCAAGAGACCCAGTACTTC.

This clonotype was picked up a small number of times. This CDR3 reads CSARYQNTGELFF. The CDR3 region has the DNA TGCAGTGCTAGATACCAGAACACCGGGGAGCTGTTTTTT. This chain connects TRBV20-1 to TRBJ2-2; no clear D. The CDR3 contains 13 residues. The germline V and J ends were trimmed by 2 bases and 1 base, with 5 bases remaining between them. The V gene's germline CDR1 is DFQATT and CDR2 SNEGSKA (reference sequence).

This clonotype was found a few times. This sequence joins TRBV5-5 and TRBJ1-6; TRBD1 might be the D (5 bases). The V gene lost 0 bases and the J gene lost 6 bases, with 13 bases spanning the gap. CDR1 and CDR2 (germline): SGHKS, YYEKEE (reference sequence). The CDR3 spans 16 residues. The CDR3 nucleotides are TGTGCCAGCAGCTTGGGCACGGGACGAACTAATTCACCCCTCCACTTT. This encodes CASSLGTGRTNSPLHF.

In its sample, this clonotype was seen a few times. The CDR3 DNA is TGTGCCAGTAGTATACAAGGTAGAGGTACGCAGTATTTT. This encodes CASSIQGRGTQYF. This chain links TRBV19 with TRBJ2-3; D is undetermined. CDR1 and CDR2 (germline): LNHDA, SQIVND (reference sequence). This CDR3 has 13 residues. The V and J ends lost 2 bases and 8 bases respectively, with 11 bases between them.

V is TRBV7-9 and J is TRBJ2-1; tentatively, D is TRBD1 (6 bases). V was shortened by 5 bases and J by 7 bases, with 24 bases between the two germline ends. The CDR3 extends over 17 amino acids. The germline gives CDR1 SEHNR, CDR2 FQNEAQ (reference sequence). The CDR3 DNA is TGTGCCAGCAGCCAAATGGCCCCGTTACAGGGTTTAAATGAGCAGTTCTTC. This sequence encodes CASSQMAPLQGLNEQFF.

This clonotype has just a few counts. This chain uses TRBV20-1 with TRBJ2-1; TRBD1 is a possible D gene (5 bases). CDR3 length equals 11 residues. CDR1 and CDR2 (germline): DFQATT, SNEGSKA (reference sequence). Trimming shortened V by 5 bases and J by 10 bases, and 12 bases separated the two germline ends. The CDR3 reads CSASREWEQFF. The CDR3 coding sequence is TGCAGTGCTTCCAGGGAATGGGAGCAGTTCTTC.

Many counts were recorded for this clonotype. The rearrangement links TRBV20-1 to TRBJ2-1, with 7 bases that match TRBD2. The CDR3 consists of 14 residues. The germline V gene has CDR1 DFQATT and CDR2 SNEGSKA (reference sequence). Trimming at V came to 6 bases and at J to 5 bases, leaving 10 bases not matched to a gene. The CDR3 here is CSAPPGGRDNEQFF. The DNA of the CDR3 is TGCAGTGCCCCCCCGGGGGGACGAGACAATGAGCAGTTCTTC.

V gene TRBV18 combines with J gene TRBJ1-2, with D possibly TRBD1 on 5 matching bases. In germline, CDR1 is KGHSH, CDR2 LQKENI. Trimming took off 0 bases at V and 6 bases at J, with 8 bases between the two ends. CDR3 length: 13 residues. The CDR3 region is CASSPPVGDGYTF. DNA for the CDR3: TGTGCCAGCTCACCACCGGTGGGGGATGGCTACACCTTC.

The chain has TRBV5-1 and TRBJ2-7; D uncertain. Germline CDR1 is SGHRS and CDR2 is YFSETQ. The CDR3 spans 14 residues. The V gene lost 5 bases and the J gene lost 1 base, with 13 bases spanning the gap. Here the CDR3 DNA reads TGCGCCAGCAGTTATCCGGGCAGGTCCTACGAGCAGTACTTC. Translating it yields CASSYPGRSYEQYF.

This chain uses TRBV29-1 with TRBJ1-2; 8 nucleotides agree with TRBD1. V lost 2 bases and J lost 8; bases outside the gene matches: 10. The CDR3 spans 14 residues. From germline, CDR1 is SQVTM and CDR2 ANQGSEA. The CDR3 spells CSVEPPTGAPGYTF. CDR3 in DNA: TGCAGCGTTGAACCTCCGACAGGGGCTCCCGGCTACACCTTC.

This clonotype was seen ten or more times. The V gene is TRBV10-3, the J gene TRBJ1-1, with 7 bases lining up with TRBD1. This CDR3 comprises 14 residues. Germline loops: CDR1 ENHRY, CDR2 SYGVKD. The V gene end was trimmed by 8 bases and the J gene end by 3 bases; junction bases not matched to a gene: 9. Written as DNA, the CDR3 is TGTGCCATCGCAAGGGGGCTAGGGGACACTGAAGCTTTCTTT. Protein: CAIARGLGDTEAFF.